This T cell receptor (beta chain) was identified in a study of a mutant IDH1 vaccine in newly diagnosed glioma. Study-level information: Investigators started vaccination 4-6 weeks after radiotherapy alone, or with temozolomide cycles. Most patients had radiochemotherapy with temozolomide before enrollment; others had one alone.

Time point given: week 23, last vaccination. Vaccine doses each comprised 300 ug of mutant IDH1 20-mer peptide, with topical imiquimod. Clones were sequenced by immunoSEQ multiplex PCR, and TCRdb holds only the in-frame ones, with some missing. The sample consists of tens of thousands of clones, about 81% of them appearing once. To note about this clone: Its specificity is not known.

Study observations and caveats: Vaccination elicited immune responses in approximately 92% of patients.

Trimming removed 7 bases at V and 5 bases at J, with 15 bases between. The CDR3 is 14 amino acids. The V gene's germline CDR1 is SGHVT and CDR2 SQSDAQ. The chain combines TRBV7-4 with TRBJ1-5, with D perhaps matching TRBD1 (5 bases). The sequences come from PBMCs, collected from a glioma patient whose treatment included an IDH1 peptide vaccine. The origin of this receptor is a woman in her 40s with glioma. Some clones in this sample may be carry-over from other donors' samples. CDR3 bases: TGTGCCAGCATAAGGGGTCCCGTGTATCAGCCCCAGCATTTT. Translated, it gives CASIRGPVYQPQHF.